Shown below are 14 T cell receptor beta chains from a single sample sequenced in a study of CD8 T cells in ankylosing spondylitis (dated by TCRdb to the late 2010s). Libraries were constructed by 5' RACE. Sequencing relied on an Illumina HiSeq 2500. The public reads were reprocessed in TCRdb via fastp at Q25 and MiXCR, keeping in-frame beta chains. Merged by CDR3 protein, the rows form single entries marked with the most common genes and DNA. This sample gives around 91,000 distinct CDR3 sequences in total; roughly 8.8% of them show up just once. The ten largest clones represent about 31% of the sample. The antigens these receptors bind are not known. The research as a whole found: A TCR beta motif made up of eight highly homologous amino acid variants appeared to be characteristic of blood from ankylosing spondylitis patients.

The sequenced material came from blood, either unsorted or a sorted T cell fraction (not recorded which). Receptor source: a male donor with ankylosing spondylitis.

V usage is TRBV11-2 and J usage is TRBJ2-1; the D is unclear. V was shortened by 8 bases and J by 4 bases, with 24 bases between the two germline ends. Germline V lookup: CDR1 SGHAT, CDR2 FQNNGV. The CDR3 spans 17 residues. The CDR3 DNA follows: TGTGCCAGCCATTTGGGTTTTGGAGCGCGGCGGTACAATGAGCAGTTCTTC. Its protein product is CASHLGFGARRYNEQFF.

In this sample, this clonotype turned up many times. The genes are TRBV28 and TRBJ2-3, with 12 bases fitting TRBD1. The CDR3 extends over 18 amino acids. V lost 5 bases to trimming and J lost 2 bases; unmatched junction nucleotides: 11. Germline V gene lookup returns CDR1 MDHEN and CDR2 SYDVKM. CDR3 bases: TGTGCCAGCAGTAGAACCGGGACAGGGGGCTCCACCACAGATACGCAGTATTTT. Translation gives CASSRTGTGGSTTDTQYF. The whole variable domain, remainder taken from reference TRBV28 and TRBJ2-3, is DVKVTQSSRYLVKRTGEKVFLECVQDMDHENMFWYRQDPGLGLRLIYFSYDVKMKEKGDIPEGYSVSREKKERFSLILESASTNQTSMYLCASSRTGTGGSTTDTQYFGPGTRLTVL.

This clonotype was seen ten or more times. The V call is TRBV7-9, the J call TRBJ1-2; D is ambiguous. This CDR3 spans 13 amino acids. Looked up from germline, CDR1 is SEHNR and CDR2 is FQNEAQ (reference sequence). Trimming took off 5 bases at V and 6 bases at J, with 13 bases between the two ends. The CDR3 DNA sequence: TGTGCCAGCAGCCTGGACCTTAGGGATGGCTACACCTTC. Protein product: CASSLDLRDGYTF.

This clonotype has a handful of counts. The chain is built from TRBV7-8 and TRBJ2-1; 11 nucleotides match TRBD2. The CDR3 sequence is 15 residues long. V gave up 5 bases and J gave up 8 bases; unmatched junction bases: 8. Germline CDR1 reads SGHVS; CDR2 reads FQNEAQ. CDR3 nucleotides: TGTGCCAGCAGCCTGGGACTAGCGGCGCCCGATGAGCAGTTCTTC. Amino acids: CASSLGLAAPDEQFF.

The rearrangement joins TRBV2 to TRBJ2-1; D uncertain. The CDR3 totals 15 residues. V lost 2 bases to trimming and J lost 0 bases, with 8 bases between them. Germline V CDR1 and CDR2: SNHLY, FYNNEI. CDR3 region: CASSEWAISYNEQFF. Written as DNA, the CDR3 is TGTGCCAGCAGTGAATGGGCTATCTCCTACAATGAGCAGTTCTTC. The full variable domain, its missing parts supplied by reference TRBV2 and TRBJ2-1, is EPEVTQTPSHQVTQMGQEVILRCVPISNHLYFYWYRQILGQKVEFLVSFYNNEISEKSEIFDDQFSVERPDGSNFTLKIRSTKLEDSAMYFCASSEWAISYNEQFFGPGTRLTVL.

The J gene is TRBJ2-1, the V gene TRBV6-4; 13 bases line up with TRBD2. Germline V gene lookup returns CDR1 MRHNA and CDR2 SNTAGT. V lost 8 bases and J lost 8; bases outside the gene matches: 6. The CDR3 length is 14 residues. CDR3 sequence reads: CASGLAGERDEQFF. The CDR3 region has the DNA TGTGCCAGCGGACTAGCGGGAGAGAGAGATGAGCAGTTCTTC.

The chain links TRBV7-6 to TRBJ2-3; the D is unclear. The CDR3 spans 15 residues. Germline V CDR1 and CDR2: SGHVS, FNYEAQ. V lost 5 bases, J lost 5 bases, and 17 bases lay in between. CDR3 DNA sequence: TGTGCCAGCAGCCCGCTTAATCCTGGGGTAGATACGCAGTATTTT. Translated, it gives CASSPLNPGVDTQYF.

Comments on this clonotype: Just one base apart from a much larger clone, this may be a read error. The J gene is TRBJ2-2, the V gene TRBV20-1; weak D call: TRBD1 (6 bases). CDR1 and CDR2 (germline): DFQATT, SNEGSKA (reference sequence). This CDR3 is built from 13 residues. Deletions cut 1 base from V and 3 bases from J, with 6 bases between. The CDR3 spells CSARAGDTGELFF. CDR3 DNA sequence: TGCAGTGCTAGAGCAGGGGACACCGGGGAGCTGTTTTTT.

This clonotype was recorded a few times. In DNA form, the CDR3 reads TGTGCCAGCAGCTTGGGGCTTGCCTCCTACGAGCAGTACGTC. Amino acids: CASSLGLASYEQYV. The V gene is TRBV11-2, the J gene TRBJ2-7; tentative D call: TRBD1 (5 bases). The CDR3 is 14 amino acids. Trimming took 3 bases from V and 0 from J, leaving 9 bases between them. The germline V gene has CDR1 SGHAT and CDR2 FQNNGV.

This clonotype was detected many times. This rearrangement joins TRBV7-2 to TRBJ1-2; D call uncertain. Germline CDR1 SGHTA, CDR2 FQGNSA. The CDR3 totals 13 residues. V gave up 5 bases and J gave up 4 bases, with 11 bases separating them. The chain's CDR3 is CASSPDRTYGYTF. For the CDR3, the DNA is TGTGCCAGCAGCCCGGACCGAACCTATGGCTACACCTTC.

The genes are TRBV12-5 and TRBJ2-3, with TRBD1 identical over 9 bases. The ends lost 5 bases at V and 0 bases at J; junction bases unmatched: 12. The CDR3 extends over 18 amino acids. Germline V CDR1 and CDR2: LGHNT, FRNRAP. CDR3 sequence: CASGPSLNRGLSTDTQYF. The DNA for the CDR3 is TGTGCTAGTGGTCCCTCTCTTAACAGGGGGCTGAGCACAGATACGCAGTATTTT.

The chain recombines TRBV5-5 with TRBJ2-7; the match to TRBD1 covers 12 bases. J was trimmed by 4 bases and V by 3 bases; bases with no gene match: 5. Germline V gene lookup returns CDR1 SGHKS and CDR2 YYEKEE (reference sequence). The CDR3 spans 15 residues. The CDR3 bases are TGTGCCAGCAGCTCCCCGGGACAGGGGGCATACGAGCAGTACTTC. Residues: CASSSPGQGAYEQYF.

The gene calls are TRBV12-3 or TRBV12-4 and TRBJ1-5; tentatively, D is TRBD1 (6 bases). V lost 6 bases and J 5 bases, leaving 14 bases between the germline ends. CDR3 size: 14 residues. CDR3 nucleotides: TGTGCCAGCAGCCCCACAGGGCCCCATCAGCCCCAGCATTTT. The encoded protein is CASSPTGPHQPQHF.

This rearrangement joins TRBV29-1 to TRBJ1-4, with D hard to call. CDR1 and CDR2 (germline): SQVTM, ANQGSEA. V was shortened by 2 bases and J by 5 bases, with 12 bases between the two germline ends. This CDR3 is 14 amino acids long. DNA for the CDR3: TGCAGCGTTGAATCTGGCAGAGGGAATGAAAAACTGTTTTTT. Translating it yields CSVESGRGNEKLFF.